This T cell receptor (beta chain) was retrieved from a study of shared T cell receptors in the human thymus. This CDR3 is built from 21 residues. Trimming removed 2 bases from V and 0 bases from J, with 26 bases in between. Germline CDR1 is PRHDT and CDR2 is FYEKMQ (reference sequence). Produced via immunoSEQ multiplex PCR; TCRdb's table is partial and in-frame only. The data show hundreds of thousands of clones, roughly 86% seen once. These data are also associated with another study on human thymus T cells.

Sequencing was carried out using thymocytes. The chain combines TRBV13 with TRBJ1-5; TRBD1 might be the D (5 bases). The source is a boy in the first two years of life with a congenital heart defect. In nucleotides, the CDR3 is TGTGCCAGCAGCTTACTCGAAAATCACCAGGGAGCGGGTTATAGCAATCAGCCCCAGCATTTT. Translated: CASSLLENHQGAGYSNQPQHF.